Below, one TCR beta chain is given with its context. This clone was seen only a few times. Its antigen is unknown. Per-nucleotide qualities are absent, and no much larger clonotype sits a single base away. Library construction relied on the immunoSEQ multiplex PCR assay. For the multiplex PCR, a mixture combining 60 forward primers for TCR Vbeta segments and 13 reverse primers for TCR Jbeta segments was used. The CDR3 region of rearranged TCR beta genes was amplified from genomic DNA with a multiplex PCR assay. The Illumina HiSeq System was used to sequence the amplified TCR beta libraries as 87-base-pair reads. From the authors' description of their analysis: In a later analysis, tens of millions of unique TCR beta chains were counted across the 690 or so repertoires, and approximately 11 million of these chains were shared by at least two donors. Raw reads were error-corrected and collapsed into unique sequences by a nearest-neighbor algorithm in which closely related sequences were merged to remove PCR and sequencing errors. Alignment of CDR3 sequences to IMGT reference sequences was used to assign V, D and J gene segments. For a sequence to be retained, at least a six-nucleotide match to both a V gene segment and a J gene segment was required. A rearrangement counted as productive if the CDR3 had no stop codons and remained in frame with V and J, and every other rearrangement counted as non-productive. Following IMGT convention, CDR3 was defined as the stretch from the second conserved V-encoded cysteine to the conserved J-encoded phenylalanine. The earlier analysis of some 540 of the donors excluded any sequence lacking an unambiguous match to a single V gene segment. An earlier analysis of fewer than 650 of the donors classified V segments as functional when productive rearrangements were above 56.7% and as segregating when the standard deviation between donors was above 5%. To diagnose cytomegalovirus status from the catalog of TCR beta chain sequences, a statistical classification framework was built. In a later analysis, TCR nucleotide sequences were compared against IMGT/GENE-DB human TR gene sequences so that V and J genes could be assigned. A later analysis assigned CDR3 sequences and most-parsimonious VDJ recombination scenarios with the TCRdist pipeline. In a later analysis, each TCR beta chain was defined by its CDR3 amino acid sequence together with its V-gene family, and reads without a unique V-gene family were excluded. In a later analysis, several hundred highly shared, low-generation-probability nucleotide sequences were removed to address suspected cross-contamination and a sequencing artifact. In a later analysis, a clonal expansion index was calculated for each public chain from normalized within-repertoire ranks of inferred template counts. In a later analysis, generation probabilities were computed using a VDJ recombination model fitted to out-of-frame rearrangements, and the results were checked against IGoR. In a later analysis, TCR-TCR, TCR-HLA and TCR-CMV co-occurrence was scored with hypergeometric tests, and a repertoire-size bias correction was applied to TCR pairs. In a later analysis, false discovery rates were estimated by permuting HLA or CMV assignments 20 times. In a later analysis, co-occurring TCRs were grouped using DBSCAN, with TCRdist sequence similarity added in when clustering inside HLA-allele-positive subsets. Co-occurrence clustering excluded repertoires with fewer than 30,000 or more than 120,000 public chains, plus five with anomalous nucleotide sharing. Not all clones reach the TCRdb copy of this immuneACCESS table, which keeps in-frame sequences only. Checked studies attribute under half of the gap to unresolved V genes and leave the rest unexplained. For V, J and clone size, that table is used; D and trimming come from the DNA. The sample records more than 150,000 clones, less than 90% of which are singletons. 0.2% to 0.3% of the sample is taken by the ten largest.

The data belong to a study of cytomegalovirus exposure and HLA in healthy donors (dated by TCRdb to 2016 to 2017). In terms of the full investigation: In an earlier analysis of 550 to 750 of the donors, 250 to 300 Gb of sequence data and just under 120 million unique TCR beta sequences from approximately 180 million T cells were reported. An early release that covered roughly 600 HLA-typed donors contained approximately 290 gigabases of sequencing data and around 80 million unique TCR sequences. Of the 398 genotyped donors, over 65% fell in the genetic ancestry cluster associated with self-reported Caucasian donors. The study aimed to test whether cataloging public T cell receptors could reveal signatures of past pathogen exposure. The study used immunosequencing to profile the T cell repertoires of 600 to 850 subjects and linked those repertoires to cytomegalovirus serostatus. A separate validation cohort of approximately 120 different subjects was used in addition to the roughly 700-subject first cohort. To predict cytomegalovirus infection status, the study combined high-throughput TCR immunosequencing, statistical association of individual TCRs with disease status, and machine learning. In a later analysis, previously published TCR beta repertoires from several hundred donors were re-analyzed and high-resolution HLA genotyping was added so that TCR occurrence patterns could be studied. In the later analysis, no new phenotypic data were used to find candidate immune exposures; instead, reliance was placed on TCR beta sequences and their occurrence across donors. An earlier analysis of 587 of the donors used high-throughput TCR beta sequencing to judge whether each TCR beta V gene segment behaved as functional or pseudogenic. Donor age, sex, ethnicity and CMV serostatus were collected together with the repertoire data. In a later genetic analysis, genome-wide SNP genotypes for about 60% of the 666 donors were used, and that subset was treated as a discovery cohort. All discovery cohort repertoires had been generated on a single sequencing platform. HLA typing included class I and class II loci at four-digit resolution. Typing coverage differed by locus: A, B, C, DRB1 and DQB1 were typed in roughly 620-630 donors, DQA1 in about 510, DPA1 in nearly 610, and DPB1 in about 450. A few DR-DQ haplotypes were treated as single units for association and clustering because of strong linkage in the cohort. Among roughly 400 genotyped donors of the cohort, an average of around 240,000 unique TCR beta nucleotide sequences were sequenced per donor, roughly a sixth of them non-productive.

From the cysteine up to the phenylalanine, the CDR3 has a length of 16 residues. Only CDR3 DNA remains: 48 bases, in frame from the first base. CDR1 MNHNS and CDR2 SASEGT were looked up in the germline V gene. V lost 2 bases and J lost 3 bases; the stretch between them is 17 bases long. The investigation overall reported the following: Most TCR sequences were seen in very few donors, while some public TCRs were found in many individuals. The authors suggested that the approach could potentially be generalized to other disease states and immunological phenotypes. According to a later analysis, parvovirus B19, influenza, CMV and Epstein-Barr virus appeared linked to several top co-occurrence clusters. A further reported finding was that TCR beta sequences accurately predicted the HLA-A and HLA-B alleles for most subjects in the first cohort. Specific HLA alleles were associated with 15,000 to 20,000 TCR beta sequences at a false discovery rate of 0.05 in a later analysis. Because some donors lacked HLA typing at each locus, the association tests relied only on the typed subset. A group of highly shared sequence variants was considered likely to be a technical artifact of the sequencing pipeline. Linkage disequilibrium might explain the correlated functional status among segregating V segments, but an unknown experimental factor could not be excluded. In a later analysis, HLA-associated TCR beta chains were found to be more clonally expanded and to have lower generation probabilities than equally common non-associated chains. Some IMGT-functional V segments, including TRBV6-2 and TRBV6-3, could not be distinguished by the 87-base-pair reads and were therefore excluded. In a later genetic analysis, a missense DCLRE1C variant was associated with V-gene and J-gene trimming of TCR beta chains, and the association was replicated in an independent cohort. In vitro tests confirmed that a few of the cytomegalovirus-associated TCR beta chains recognize cytomegalovirus antigens. According to a later analysis, TCR association rates differed among HLA loci, with DRB1 alleles showing the most associated TCRs and HLA-C alleles showing the fewest. In both the original and validation cohorts, the classifier was reported to diagnose cytomegalovirus status with high specificity and sensitivity. In a later genetic analysis, fewer N-insertions in productive TCRs were reported among donors in an Asian-associated ancestry cluster than the roughly 710-donor mean. Broadly in line with IMGT annotations, most TCR beta V segments showed up in productive rearrangements about 90% or about 30% of the time in an earlier analysis of several hundred of the donors. About 15 rarely observed V segments, including chromosome 9 orphons, were excluded from the earlier analysis of just under 600 of the donors because counts were too low. Assigning TCR associations to individual alleles was difficult when HLA alleles, especially DR and DQ, strongly co-occurred. The study gave a list of about 150 TCR beta chains associated with cytomegalovirus. According to a later analysis, most CMV-associated TCR beta chains appeared to be HLA-restricted, and the HLA associations seemed to be driven largely by CMV exposure. The cohort was sequenced for TCR beta chains only, and without alpha or paired-chain data the features that could be detected were limited. Presence/absence analyses assumed roughly uniform sequencing depth across donors, an assumption that may not hold. Immune exposure information for the cohort was limited to CMV serostatus.

In total, 600 or so healthy bone marrow donors made up the cohort. At the time of sampling, every cohort member was nominally healthy, though immune exposures that went unrecorded were likely present. The donor tested CMV seronegative, placing the donor among the 350 or so seronegative members of the cohort. Each donor provided a peripheral blood sample, and peripheral blood mononuclear cells were used for TCR beta sequencing. The Qiagen DNeasy Blood Extraction Kit was used to extract genomic DNA from the blood cell samples. The material sequenced was PBMCs. This receptor was obtained from a girl under two years old in good health and CMV-seronegative. The V and J segments used are TRBV6-1 and TRBJ2-7, and the D gene may be TRBD2, 6 bases matching. The CDR3 reads as follows: CASSEWWRGGSYEQYF. Here is the DNA: TGTGCCAGCAGTGAATGGTGGCGGGGCGGAAGCTACGAGCAGTACTTC.